Given below is one T cell receptor beta chain in context. The germline V gene has CDR1 LGHNA and CDR2 YSLEER. This CDR3 region has 17 residues. V lost 1 base and J 9 bases, leaving 23 bases between the germline ends. Primers for the PCR totalled 60 Vbeta and 13 Jbeta. Measured with immunoSEQ multiplex PCR; TCRdb has only the in-frame clones, and not every one. Of under 70,000 clones listed, roughly 80% are singletons. This sample is part of a study of cytomegalovirus exposure and HLA in healthy donors. Sample: PBMCs. The receptor's source is a male donor in good health and CMV-seropositive. The chain has TRBV4-3 and TRBJ2-3; D perhaps matches TRBD2 (5 bases). This CDR3 is CASSQGNRGLSHFTQYF. DNA for the CDR3: TGCGCCAGCAGCCAAGGAAACCGGGGTCTCTCGCATTTCACGCAGTATTTT.